The entry below describes one TCR beta chain. The data stem from a study of shared clonotypes between healthy human individuals. The length of the CDR3 is 12 residues. Deletions cut 2 bases from V and 2 bases from J, with 3 bases between. Germline assignment: CDR1 MGHDK and CDR2 SYGVNS. Approximately 27,000 T cell genomes, or roughly 300 ng DNA, went into replicate PCRs of unsorted PBMC. The table came from immunoSEQ multiplex PCR; TCRdb's copy has only in-frame clones and leaves some out. The sample has approximately 500,000 clones; about 84% are singletons. The sequenced material came from PBMCs. The receptor's source is a woman aged 35 to 49 in good health. Some clones in this sample may be carry-over from other donors' samples. J is TRBJ1-2 and V is TRBV25-1, with D unclear. The CDR3 is CASSENNYGYTF. The CDR3 DNA reads as TGTGCCAGCAGTGAAAACAACTATGGCTACACCTTC.